The 20 T cell receptor beta chains reported below all come from one sample, sequenced in a study of T cell responses to AZD1222 COVID-19 vaccine. Here immunoSEQ multiplex PCR was the method, and the copy in TCRdb shows in-frame clones only, minus some. The data show about 120,000 clones, around 83% seen once. Material: peripheral blood, obtained 28 days after the second AZD1222 dose. Receptor source: an adult who received the AZD1222 COVID-19 vaccine.

The chain employs TRBV7-9 and TRBJ2-1; possibly TRBD1 or TRBD2 for D (5 bases each). Looked up from germline, CDR1 is SEHNR and CDR2 is FQNEAQ (reference sequence). The CDR3 loop spans 14 amino acids. CDR3 loop: CGGSSGSEDNEQFF. In DNA, the CDR3 is TGTGGGGGCAGCTCAGGGAGCGAGGACAATGAGCAGTTCTTC.

The CDR3 bases are TGTGCCAGCAGTGATCTCCGCCGGGCTCTGAATTATGGCTACACCTTC. Its translation: CASSDLRRALNYGYTF. V usage is TRBV2 and J usage is TRBJ1-2; the D is unclear. Per the germline V gene, CDR1 is SNHLY and CDR2 is FYNNEI. V was shortened by 3 bases and J by 5 bases, with 19 bases between the two germline ends. The CDR3 spans 16 residues.

This clone is a singleton in its sample. The rearrangement uses TRBV13 and TRBJ1-2, with 9 bases identical to TRBD1. V lost 5 bases and J lost 3; bases outside the gene matches: 10. Germline V gene data show CDR1 as PRHDT and CDR2 as FYEKMQ (reference sequence). The CDR3 sequence is 16 residues long. The CDR3 sequence is CASSRTGASIHYGYTF. CDR3 sequence (DNA): TGTGCCAGCAGCCGGACAGGGGCGAGCATCCACTATGGCTACACCTTC.

The chain has TRBV4-1 and TRBJ2-5, with D possibly TRBD2 on 6 matching bases. This CDR3 has 14 residues. Germline CDR1 and CDR2: MGHRA and YSYEKL. Trimming removed 1 base from V and 5 bases from J, with 11 bases in between. Written as DNA, the CDR3 is TGCGCCAGCAGCCAAGTGACTAGAGGGGAGACCCAGTACTTC. It is translated as CASSQVTRGETQYF.

V gene TRBV5-1 combines with J gene TRBJ2-3; 8 bases are a match to TRBD2. From germline, CDR1 is SGHRS and CDR2 YFSETQ. This CDR3 contains 16 residues. Trimming took 0 bases from V and 4 from J; bases not matched to a gene: 7. The CDR3 region is CASSLGGISGADTQYF. DNA of the CDR3: TGCGCCAGCAGCTTGGGTGGGATTAGCGGGGCAGATACGCAGTATTTT.

This rearrangement joins TRBV7-8 to TRBJ2-1; D is tentatively TRBD1 or TRBD2 (6 bases each). Trimming removed 3 bases at V and 7 bases at J, with 16 bases between. The CDR3 length is 15 residues. Germline CDR1 reads SGHVS; CDR2 reads FQNEAQ. The CDR3 protein is CASSLRGARTNEQFF. CDR3 sequence (DNA): TGTGCCAGCAGCTTGAGGGGGGCCCGGACTAATGAGCAGTTCTTC.

This clone was counted between two and nine times. The genes are TRBV14 and TRBJ2-3, with 10 positions matching TRBD2. V shed 3 bases, J shed 12 bases, and the junction held 18 bases outside the gene matches. This CDR3 region has 17 residues. The germline V gene encodes CDR1 SGHDN and CDR2 FVKESK. The CDR3 nucleotides read TGTGCCAGCAGCCATTCTTGGCTAGCGGGGGCCACGTTGTCTCAGTATTTT. Translating gives CASSHSWLAGATLSQYF.

The chain links TRBV7-8 to TRBJ2-5; 13 bases map to TRBD2. Germline-derived CDR1 and CDR2 are SGHVS and FQNEAQ. The J segment lost 3 bases and the V segment lost 0 bases, leaving 16 bases of the junction unmatched. The CDR3 totals 21 residues. CDR3 in DNA: TGTGCCAGCAGCTTAGCGAGGGGAACTAGCGGGGGGGCCTGGCAGGAAGAGACCCAGTACTTC. It codes for CASSLARGTSGGAWQEETQYF.

CDR3: CASSFNRGSDSPLHF. CDR3 DNA sequence: TGTGCCAGCAGCTTTAACAGGGGTTCGGATTCACCCCTCCACTTT. The rearrangement joins TRBV5-4 to TRBJ1-6, with TRBD1 matching over 7 bases. The CDR3 loop spans 15 amino acids. Trimming cost V 2 bases and J 8 bases; bases outside gene matches: 7. Per germline, CDR1 SGHNT and CDR2 YYREEE (reference sequence).

V and J are TRBV6-2 or TRBV6-3 and TRBJ2-7, with D possibly being TRBD1 or TRBD2 (5 bases each). Between the trimmed V and J ends, which lost 5 bases and 2 bases, there was a span of 13 bases. The CDR3 runs to 14 residues. Germline CDR1 MNHEY, CDR2 SVGEGT. CDR3 coding DNA: TGTGCCAGCAGTCGCCGGGACGGTCCCTACGAGCAGTACTTC. Translating it yields CASSRRDGPYEQYF.

The V call is TRBV28, the J call TRBJ1-3; D remains ambiguous. This CDR3 contains 14 residues. CDR1 MDHEN and CDR2 SYDVKM come from the germline V gene. Trimming pared 3 bases from V and 1 base from J, leaving 7 bases between. CDR3 in DNA: TGTGCCAGCAGTTTCCCTTGGTCTGGAAACACCATATATTTT. This sequence encodes CASSFPWSGNTIYF.

The chain links TRBV10-3 to TRBJ1-2, with TRBD1 identical over 9 bases. J gave up 1 base and V 8 bases, and 5 bases lay outside the gene matches. CDR3 length: 14 amino acids. The germline gives CDR1 ENHRY, CDR2 SYGVKD. CDR3 bases: TGTGCCATCGAGAGGACAGGGGATAACTATGGCTACACCTTC. Amino acids: CAIERTGDNYGYTF.

The table lists this clone with a few counts. This rearrangement joins TRBV19 to TRBJ1-1, with a possible D match to TRBD1 (5 bases). The CDR3 is made up of 16 amino acids. The V and J ends lost 3 bases and 3 bases respectively, with 17 bases between them. Per germline, CDR1 LNHDA and CDR2 SQIVND (reference sequence). The CDR3 region has the DNA TGTGCCAGTAGTATCCGTGCAGGGTTGGAGTACACTGAAGCTTTCTTT. Its translation is CASSIRAGLEYTEAFF.

This chain uses TRBV4-2 with TRBJ2-5, with 8 bases that match TRBD1. The CDR3 is made up of 14 amino acids. The germline gives CDR1 LGHNA, CDR2 YNFKEQ. With V trimmed by 3 bases and J by 4 bases, 4 bases remained unmatched. The CDR3 protein is CASSHGQGGETQYF. CDR3 bases: TGTGCCAGCAGCCATGGACAGGGCGGAGAGACCCAGTACTTC.

V usage is TRBV5-1 and J usage is TRBJ2-5; 7 bases fit TRBD2. Germline CDR1 and CDR2: SGHRS and YFSETQ. This CDR3 is built from 16 residues. The trim removed 0 bases at V and 2 bases at J, leaving 7 bases unmatched. The DNA of the CDR3 is TGCGCCAGCAGCTTGGACCCCGGGGGGTTGCAAGAGACCCAGTACTTC. This encodes CASSLDPGGLQETQYF. Full variable domain (missing parts from reference TRBV5-1 and TRBJ2-5): KAGVTQTPRYLIKTRGQQVTLSCSPISGHRSVSWYQQTPGQGLQFLFEYFSETQRNKGNFPGRFSGRQFSNSRSEMNVSTLELGDSALYLCASSLDPGGLQETQYFGPGTRLLVL.

This clone occurred once. The chain is built from TRBV28 and TRBJ2-6; TRBD1 or TRBD2 may be the D gene (5 bases each). Trimming stripped 2 bases from V and 2 bases from J, with 13 bases between. The CDR3 extends over 17 amino acids. The V gene's germline CDR1 is MDHEN and CDR2 SYDVKM. The CDR3 protein is CASSLGQLGPGANVLTF. DNA of the CDR3: TGTGCCAGCAGTTTAGGACAACTGGGACCTGGGGCCAACGTCCTGACTTTC.

This clone was picked up one time. The chain has TRBV11-3 and TRBJ2-3; D tentatively fits TRBD1 or TRBD2 (6 bases each). This CDR3 spans 15 amino acids. CDR1 and CDR2 (germline): SGHNT, YENEEA. The V and J ends lost 5 bases and 5 bases respectively, with 17 bases between them. As DNA, the CDR3 is TGTGCCAGCAGCAGCGCCGGGGGCATGGGAGATACGCAGTATTTT. The encoded protein is CASSSAGGMGDTQYF.

The chain links TRBV7-3 to TRBJ2-1, with 8 bases that match TRBD2. The junction had 5 bases not matched to a gene; V was cut back by 0 bases and J by 7 bases. Germline loops: CDR1 SGHTA, CDR2 FQGTGA. The CDR3 is 15 amino acids. The CDR3 DNA follows: TGTGCCAGCAGCTTAACGGGCCGGGAGGGGAATGAGCAGTTCTTC. Translated: CASSLTGREGNEQFF.

V is TRBV19 and J is TRBJ2-5, with 8 bases aligning to TRBD1. The CDR3 extends over 13 amino acids. Trimming took 6 bases from V and 5 from J; bases not matched to a gene: 5. The germline gives CDR1 LNHDA, CDR2 SQIVND (reference sequence). CDR3 nucleotides: TGTGCCAGTAGCACGACAGGGGTGGAGACCCAGTACTTC. Protein product: CASSTTGVETQYF.

The J gene is TRBJ2-7, the V gene TRBV18; TRBD1 aligns across 9 bases. In germline, CDR1 is KGHSH, CDR2 LQKENI. V shed 3 bases and J 3 bases; nucleotides not matched to a gene: 6. The CDR3 is 15 amino acids. CDR3 in DNA: TGTGCCAGCTCACCCACCGGGACAGGGTACTACGAGCAGTACTTC. It codes for CASSPTGTGYYEQYF.